This T cell receptor (beta chain) was profiled in a study of cytomegalovirus exposure and HLA in healthy donors. Study-level points and caveats: Cytomegalovirus-associated TCR beta chains were listed, numbering some 180. As confirmed in vitro, a few CMV-associated chains were specific for CMV antigens. Across donors, most TCRs were seen rarely, yet some public ones were widespread.

The donors were members of the validation cohort, which comprised more than 90 subjects and was separate from the first cohort of 670 or so subjects. Method: immunoSEQ multiplex PCR; TCRdb's copy keeps in-frame clones and lacks some. The top ten hold around 1.9% of the sample, which has some 100,000 clones, around 88% seen once. Of note for this clone: Its antigen is still unknown.

The CDR3 is 15 amino acids. V was pared by 4 bases and J by 4 bases, with 8 bases of the junction left unmatched. Germline CDR1 SGHRS, CDR2 YFSETQ. Input material: PBMCs. The chain joins TRBV5-1 to TRBJ2-3, with 8 bases lining up with TRBD2. This clonotype was obtained from a man between 18 and 35 years old in good health and CMV-seronegative. The CDR3 sequence is CASSVTSGVPDTQYF. The CDR3 DNA follows: TGCGCCAGCAGCGTTACTAGCGGAGTTCCAGATACGCAGTATTTT.